This passage covers 7 T cell receptor beta chains from one sample sequenced in a study of blood T cell repertoires in COVID-19. Only in-frame clones appear in the TCRdb table, and some are missing; sequencing was by immunoSEQ multiplex PCR. The sample gives about 80,000 clones, 60% to 85% of which show up once; 15% to 20% is in the top ten. Material for sequencing was peripheral blood. The source of these receptors is a human donor in a cohort sampled during active COVID-19.

The chain carries TRBV24-1 and TRBJ1-2; D might be TRBD1 (6 bases). With 4 bases removed from V and 1 base from J, the gap between germline ends came to 21 bases. Germline loops: CDR1 KGHDR, CDR2 SFDVKD. The CDR3 is made up of 18 amino acids. The CDR3 sequence: CATSDPNADSGLNYGYTF. The CDR3 DNA reads TGTGCCACCAGTGACCCAAACGCGGACAGCGGACTTAACTATGGCTACACCTTC.

J is TRBJ2-5 and V is TRBV9; the D gene is possibly TRBD2 (5 bases). This CDR3 contains 15 residues. Deletions cut 0 bases from V and 1 base from J, with 10 bases between. Germline V CDR1 and CDR2: SGDLS, YYNGEE. CDR3: CASSVGGRIQETQYF. In DNA, the CDR3 is TGTGCCAGCAGCGTAGGAGGGCGGATCCAAGAGACCCAGTACTTC.

This clone showed up many times. The CDR3 region has the DNA TGTGCCAGCAGTGAGGGATCAGGCAGGGGGCTTACGGAGACCCAGTACTTC. Its translation is CASSEGSGRGLTETQYF. The genes are TRBV25-1 and TRBJ2-5; 8 bases agree with TRBD1. The CDR3 runs to 17 residues. The J segment lost 5 bases and the V segment lost 3 bases, leaving 14 bases of the junction unmatched. The germline V gene encodes CDR1 MGHDK and CDR2 SYGVNS.

This sequence joins TRBV5-6 and TRBJ1-1, with D possibly matching TRBD1 (5 bases). The CDR3 spans 18 residues. Germline V gene lookup returns CDR1 SGHDT and CDR2 YYEEEE. Trimming stripped 1 base from V and 1 base from J, with 20 bases between. CDR3 coding DNA: TGTGCCAGCAGCTTGTTCGGCTCCGCGGGACCCGGGAACACTGAAGCTTTCTTT. Translated, it gives CASSLFGSAGPGNTEAFF.

The rearrangement uses TRBV14 and TRBJ1-2, with D possibly TRBD1 on 5 matching bases. Germline CDR1 and CDR2: SGHDN and FVKESK. The CDR3 totals 18 residues. V gave up 4 bases and J gave up 4 bases, with 25 bases separating them. CDR3 in amino acids: CASSRWTRALNPSYGYTF. The CDR3 DNA reads as TGTGCCAGCAGCCGGTGGACCAGGGCGCTTAATCCTTCCTATGGCTACACCTTC. The full variable domain, rest sourced from reference TRBV14 and TRBJ1-2, is EAGVTQFPSHSVIEKGQTVTLRCDPISGHDNLYWYRRVMGKEIKFLLHFVKESKQDESGMPNNRFLAERTGGTYSTLKVQPAELEDSGVYFCASSRWTRALNPSYGYTFGSGTRLTVV.

The V call is TRBV28, the J call TRBJ2-1, with 8 nucleotides matching TRBD1. Germline V gene sequence: CDR1 MDHEN, CDR2 SYDVKM. This CDR3 has 14 residues. Germline trimming cut 5 bases from V and 2 bases from J; bases unmatched to any gene: 2. CDR3 amino acids: CASSVDRAYNEQFF. In nucleotides, the CDR3 is TGTGCCAGCAGTGTGGACAGGGCCTACAATGAGCAGTTCTTC.

The chain is built from TRBV21-1 and TRBJ1-4. TRBV21-1 represents a pseudogene. The CDR3 covers 15 residues. CDR3: CASYLPGKANEKLFF. The CDR3 DNA is TGTGCCAGCTACCTCCCGGGGAAGGCGAATGAAAAACTGTTTTTT.